This TCR beta chain appears in the sequencing data of a study of blood T cells in healthy people across ages. Study-level findings and limits: Relative to aged donors, long-lived donors carried more naive CD4+ cells and displayed higher diversity. In older individuals, TCR beta diversity per million T cells was lower, falling roughly linearly with age.

Primers used in a second PCR of about 6 to 11 cycles were a sample-barcoded 5' primer and a J-beta primer mix. From the 5' RACE reads, TCRdb called clonotypes with MiXCR, one entry per CDR3 protein. Of some 900,000 distinct CDR3 sequences listed, under 50% are singletons. Per-sample yields of isolated PBMCs were at least 7 million. The germline gives CDR1 MNHEY, CDR2 SVGEGT. Losses at the gene ends were 6 bases for V and 5 bases for J; bases not matched to a gene: 9. The CDR3 totals 14 residues. This clonotype was detected a few times. What it recognizes is unknown. The chain joins TRBV6-2 or TRBV6-3 to TRBJ2-7; 8 bases are a match to TRBD1. Material: blood. This receptor was identified in a man younger than 40 in good health. CDR3 protein: CASREDRGFDEQYF. Written as DNA, the CDR3 is TGTGCCAGCAGGGAAGACAGGGGTTTCGACGAGCAGTACTTC.